This record covers a single T cell receptor beta chain. The sample comes from a study of blood T cell repertoires in COVID-19. Background on the study: Samples taken during acute and convalescent COVID-19 were collected in the United States, Italy and Spain. PBMCs, B-cell-depleted T cells, or T cells provided the cDNA or gDNA that made up the material.

Per the original data handling: Counts of nucleated cells, estimated from reference gene primer amplification, were obtained. Sequenced by immunoSEQ multiplex PCR; TCRdb stores in-frame clones only, minus some. The DNA gave D and trimming, while V, J and clone size come from that table. The sample includes under 8,500 clones, about four fifths of them seen just once. Germline V gives CDR1 KGHDR, CDR2 SFDVKD. V dropped 4 bases and J dropped 1 base, with 8 bases sitting between them. This CDR3 contains 14 residues. V and J are TRBV24-1 and TRBJ2-3, with unresolved D. What was sequenced was peripheral blood. This receptor was obtained from a human donor with active COVID-19. The donor label of this sample is uncertain. For the CDR3, the DNA is TGTGCCACCAGTGAAAGAGTGGGCACAGATACGCAGTATTTT. This codes for CATSERVGTDTQYF.